The TCR beta chain described here comes from a study of blood T cell repertoires in COVID-19. Libraries were prepared by immunoSEQ multiplex PCR; TCRdb keeps only in-frame clonotypes and omits some of them. The sample consists of roughly 350,000 clones, around 91% of them appearing once. The CDR3 covers 13 residues. In germline, CDR1 is LGHDT, CDR2 YNNKEL (reference sequence). Germline trimming cut 4 bases from V and 3 bases from J; bases unmatched to any gene: 0. V gene TRBV3-1 (or the pseudogene TRBV3-2) combines with J gene TRBJ1-1; 9 positions agree with TRBD1. The sample consisted of peripheral blood. The sequence derives from a woman younger than 30 who had recovered from COVID-19. The CDR3 sequence is CASSRDRDTEAFF. CDR3 coding DNA: TGTGCCAGCAGCCGGGACAGGGACACTGAAGCTTTCTTT.